Below, one T cell receptor beta chain is given with its context. Antigen specificity is unknown. These data are taken from a study of T cell responses to AZD1222 COVID-19 vaccine. V shed 4 bases and J 6 bases; nucleotides not matched to a gene: 5. The germline CDR1 and CDR2 sequences are LGHDT and YNNKEL (reference sequence). There are 14 residues in the CDR3. Study-wide results and caveats: The reported proportion of spike-specific TCRs targeting unmutated variant regions was nearly half.

The table came from immunoSEQ multiplex PCR; TCRdb's copy has only in-frame clones and leaves some out. This table holds over 85,000 clones, about 92% found once. This rearrangement joins TRBV3-1 (or the pseudogene TRBV3-2) to TRBJ1-5; TRBD1 aligns across 8 bases. This material consisted of peripheral blood, taken 28 days after the second AZD1222 dose. The sequence came from an adult who received the AZD1222 COVID-19 vaccine. The DNA of the CDR3 is TGTGCCAGCAGCCGAGGACAGGGCGGTCAGCCCCAGCATTTT. This encodes CASSRGQGGQPQHF.